Listed here is a single T cell receptor beta chain. This sample was included in a study of cytomegalovirus exposure and HLA in healthy donors. Germline loops: CDR1 SGHAT, CDR2 FQNNGV. Trimming removed 4 bases at V and 2 bases at J, with 15 bases between. The CDR3 loop spans 15 amino acids. Data came from immunoSEQ multiplex PCR; TCRdb stores just in-frame clones and leaves some out. This table has 68,000 or so clones, over 80% appearing once. The sequencing sample was made of PBMCs. The V gene is TRBV11-2, the J gene TRBJ2-7; weak D call: TRBD2 (6 bases). The TCR comes from a young man in good health and CMV-seronegative. The CDR3 DNA follows: TGTGCCAGCAGCTCCGTGGCGGGACCCACCTACGAGCAGTACTTC. Its translation is CASSSVAGPTYEQYF.